This T cell receptor (beta chain) was obtained from a study of blood T cell repertoires in COVID-19. V lost 3 bases, J lost 1 base, and 10 bases lay in between. CDR1 and CDR2 from the germline V gene are SNHLY and FYNNEI. CDR3 length: 14 residues. Some clones are missing from TCRdb's copy, which holds only in-frame ones; the method was immunoSEQ multiplex PCR. This table holds 190,000 or so clones, about 85% found once. V is TRBV2 and J is TRBJ2-7; weak D call: TRBD1 (5 bases). The sample consisted of peripheral blood. This TCR was sampled from a young woman with active or convalescent COVID-19. The CDR3: CASSDVRVSYEQYF. DNA for the CDR3: TGTGCCAGCAGTGATGTCAGGGTGTCCTACGAGCAGTACTTC.